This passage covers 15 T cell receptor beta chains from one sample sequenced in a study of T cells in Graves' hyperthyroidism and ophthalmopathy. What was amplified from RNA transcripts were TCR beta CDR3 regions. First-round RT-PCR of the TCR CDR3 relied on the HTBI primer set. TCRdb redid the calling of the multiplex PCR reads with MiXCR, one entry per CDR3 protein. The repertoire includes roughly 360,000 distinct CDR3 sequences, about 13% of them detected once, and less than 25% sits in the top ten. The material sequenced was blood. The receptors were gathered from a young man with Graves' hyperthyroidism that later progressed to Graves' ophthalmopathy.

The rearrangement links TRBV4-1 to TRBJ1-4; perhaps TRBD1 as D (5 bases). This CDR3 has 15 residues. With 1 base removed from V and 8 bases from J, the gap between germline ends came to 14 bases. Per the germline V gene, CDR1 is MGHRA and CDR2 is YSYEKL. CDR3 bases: TGCGCCAGCAGCCAAGTGGGGGGAGATGGGGAAAAACTGTTTTTT. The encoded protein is CASSQVGGDGEKLFF.

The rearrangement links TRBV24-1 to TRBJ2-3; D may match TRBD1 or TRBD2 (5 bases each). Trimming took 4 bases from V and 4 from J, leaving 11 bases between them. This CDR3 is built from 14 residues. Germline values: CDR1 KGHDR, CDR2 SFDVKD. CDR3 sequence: CATSDPGTSDTQYF. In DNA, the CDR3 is TGTGCCACCAGTGACCCCGGGACCTCAGATACGCAGTATTTT.

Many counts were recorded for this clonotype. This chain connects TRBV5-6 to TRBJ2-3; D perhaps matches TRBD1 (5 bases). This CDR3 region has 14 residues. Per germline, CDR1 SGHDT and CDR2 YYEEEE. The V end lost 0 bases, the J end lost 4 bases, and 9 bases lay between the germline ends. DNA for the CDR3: TGTGCCAGCAGCTTGGGGGGCAGACCAGATACGCAGTATTTT. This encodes CASSLGGRPDTQYF.

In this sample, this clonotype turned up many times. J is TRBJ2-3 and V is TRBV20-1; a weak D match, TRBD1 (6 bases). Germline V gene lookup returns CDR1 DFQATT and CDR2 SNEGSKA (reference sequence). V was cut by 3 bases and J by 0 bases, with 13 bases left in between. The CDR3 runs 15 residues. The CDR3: CSASPRTASTDTQYF. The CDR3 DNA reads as TGCAGTGCTAGCCCTAGGACAGCAAGCACAGATACGCAGTATTTT.

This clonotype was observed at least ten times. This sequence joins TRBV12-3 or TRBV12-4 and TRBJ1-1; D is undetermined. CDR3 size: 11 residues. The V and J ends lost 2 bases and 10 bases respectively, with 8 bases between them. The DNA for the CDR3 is TGTGCCAGCAGTTTACTGGACCCAGCTTTCTTT. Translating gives CASSLLDPAFF.

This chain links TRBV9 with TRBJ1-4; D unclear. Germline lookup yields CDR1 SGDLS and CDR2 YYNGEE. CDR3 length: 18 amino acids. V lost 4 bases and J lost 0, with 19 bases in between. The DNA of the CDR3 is TGTGCCAGCAGCTCTCGGCAAGGGATAGTGGCAACTAATGAAAAACTGTTTTTT. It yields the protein CASSSRQGIVATNEKLFF.

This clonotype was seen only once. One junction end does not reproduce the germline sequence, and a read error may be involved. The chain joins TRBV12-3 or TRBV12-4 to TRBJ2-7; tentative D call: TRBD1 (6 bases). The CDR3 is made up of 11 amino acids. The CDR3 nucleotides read TGTGCCAACAGTTACAGGGATGAGCAGTACTTC. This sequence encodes CANSYRDEQYF.

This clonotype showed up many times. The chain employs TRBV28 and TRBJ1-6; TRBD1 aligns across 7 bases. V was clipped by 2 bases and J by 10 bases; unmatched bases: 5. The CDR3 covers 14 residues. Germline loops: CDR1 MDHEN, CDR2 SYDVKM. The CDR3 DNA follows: TGTGCCAGCAGTTTAACAGGGGAGTGGTCACCCCTCCACTTT. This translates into CASSLTGEWSPLHF.

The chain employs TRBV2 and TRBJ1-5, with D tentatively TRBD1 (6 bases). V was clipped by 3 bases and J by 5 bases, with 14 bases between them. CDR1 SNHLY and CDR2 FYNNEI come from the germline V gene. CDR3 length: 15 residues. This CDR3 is CASSERRGTDQPQHF. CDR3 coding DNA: TGTGCCAGCAGTGAGCGCAGGGGTACGGATCAGCCCCAGCATTTT.

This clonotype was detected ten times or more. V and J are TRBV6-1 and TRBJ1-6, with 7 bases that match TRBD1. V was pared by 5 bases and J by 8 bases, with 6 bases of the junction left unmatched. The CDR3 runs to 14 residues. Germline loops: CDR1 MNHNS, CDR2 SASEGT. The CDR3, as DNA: TGTGCCAGCAGTCCCACAGGGGAATATTCACCCCTCCACTTT. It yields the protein CASSPTGEYSPLHF.

The CDR3 bases are TGTGCCAGCAGCTTGGAACTAGCGGGGGAGACCCAGTACTTC. Protein sequence: CASSLELAGETQYF. The chain joins TRBV5-6 to TRBJ2-5; 10 nucleotides align to TRBD2. The CDR3 has 14 amino acids. V dropped 0 bases and J dropped 5; count of bases not matched to a gene: 1. Germline lookup yields CDR1 SGHDT and CDR2 YYEEEE.

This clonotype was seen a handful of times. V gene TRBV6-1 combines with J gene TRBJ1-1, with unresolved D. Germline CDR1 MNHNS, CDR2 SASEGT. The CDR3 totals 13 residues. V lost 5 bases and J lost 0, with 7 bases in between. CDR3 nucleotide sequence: TGTGCCAGCAGTTATAACGTGAACACTGAAGCTTTCTTT. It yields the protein CASSYNVNTEAFF.

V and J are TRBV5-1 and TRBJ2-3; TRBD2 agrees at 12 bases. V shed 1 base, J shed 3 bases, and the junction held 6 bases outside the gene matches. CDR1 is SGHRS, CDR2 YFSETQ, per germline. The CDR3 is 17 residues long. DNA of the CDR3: TGCGCCAGCAGCTTGCCCGGGACTAGCGGGCTTACAGATACGCAGTATTTT. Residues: CASSLPGTSGLTDTQYF.

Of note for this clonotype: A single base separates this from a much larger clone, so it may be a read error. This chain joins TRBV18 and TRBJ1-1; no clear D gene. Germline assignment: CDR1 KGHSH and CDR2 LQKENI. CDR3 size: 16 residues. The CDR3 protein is CASSPSMMDLNTESFF. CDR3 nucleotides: TGTGCCAGCTCACCAAGCATGATGGACCTGAACACTGAATCTTTCTTT.

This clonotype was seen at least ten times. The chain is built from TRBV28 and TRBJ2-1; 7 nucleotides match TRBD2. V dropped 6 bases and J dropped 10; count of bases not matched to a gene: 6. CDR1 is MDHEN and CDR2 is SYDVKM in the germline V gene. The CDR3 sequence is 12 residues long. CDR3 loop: CASSTLGGEQFF. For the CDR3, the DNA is TGTGCCAGCAGCACTCTGGGGGGGGAGCAGTTCTTC.